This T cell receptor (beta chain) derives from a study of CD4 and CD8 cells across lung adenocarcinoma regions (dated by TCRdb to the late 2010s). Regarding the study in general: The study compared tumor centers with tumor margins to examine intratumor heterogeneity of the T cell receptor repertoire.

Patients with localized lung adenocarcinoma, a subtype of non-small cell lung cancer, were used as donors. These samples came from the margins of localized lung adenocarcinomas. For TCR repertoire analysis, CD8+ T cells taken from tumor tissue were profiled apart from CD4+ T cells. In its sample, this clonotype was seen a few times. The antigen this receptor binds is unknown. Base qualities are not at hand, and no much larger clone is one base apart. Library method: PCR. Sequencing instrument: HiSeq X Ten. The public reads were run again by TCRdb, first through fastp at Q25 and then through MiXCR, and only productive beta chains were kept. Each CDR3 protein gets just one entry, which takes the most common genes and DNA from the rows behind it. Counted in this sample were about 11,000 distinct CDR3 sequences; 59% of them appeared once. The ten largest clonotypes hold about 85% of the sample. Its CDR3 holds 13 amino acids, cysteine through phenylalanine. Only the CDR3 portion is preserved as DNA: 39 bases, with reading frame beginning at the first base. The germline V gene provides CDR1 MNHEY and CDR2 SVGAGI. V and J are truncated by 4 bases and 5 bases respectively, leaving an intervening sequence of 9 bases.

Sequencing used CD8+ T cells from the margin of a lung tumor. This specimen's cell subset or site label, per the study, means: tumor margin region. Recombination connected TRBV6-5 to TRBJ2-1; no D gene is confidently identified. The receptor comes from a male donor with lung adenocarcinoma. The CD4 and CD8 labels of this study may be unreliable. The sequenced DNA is TGTGCCAGCAGTTTTACAGTTAACAATGAGCAGTTCTTC. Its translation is CASSFTVNNEQFF.